This T cell receptor beta chain was recorded in a study of technical replicates of blood from a few donors. With 5 bases removed from V and 0 bases from J, the gap between germline ends came to 12 bases. Germline loops: CDR1 SGHVS, CDR2 FQNEAQ. This CDR3 comprises 15 residues. The repertoire was sequenced with immunoSEQ multiplex PCR; TCRdb's copy has only in-frame clones and lacks some. The sample lists some 70,000 clones; roughly nine tenths were seen once. The chain recombines TRBV7-8 with TRBJ2-3; weak D call: TRBD2 (5 bases). Sample: T cells isolated from PBMCs. The sequence derives from a human donor in good health. The CDR3 loop reads CASSLSTGSTDTQYF. The DNA for the CDR3 is TGTGCCAGCAGCCTATCTACGGGAAGCACAGATACGCAGTATTTT.